The text below deals with one T cell receptor (beta chain). TCRdb's table, derived via immunoSEQ multiplex PCR, lists solely in-frame clones and lacks some. The sample records tens of thousands of clones, 94% being singletons. This sample was taken from a study of T cell changes during pregnancy in multiple sclerosis. The CDR3 covers 15 residues. The V gene lost 1 base and the J gene lost 0 bases, with 7 bases spanning the gap. Germline loops: CDR1 MNHNS, CDR2 SASEGT. The sequencing used peripheral blood, collected in the third trimester of pregnancy. This clonotype was obtained from a female donor with multiple sclerosis, enrolled in a pregnancy study. The V and J genes are TRBV6-1 and TRBJ1-5; D is unclear. The CDR3 DNA reads TGTGCCAGCAGTGAAGGCGGACTTAGCAATCAGCCCCAGCATTTT. It is translated as CASSEGGLSNQPQHF.